The present TCR beta chain was sequenced within a study of T-cell memory formation after mild COVID-19 (dated by TCRdb to about 2021). With respect to the entire study: TCR sequence clusters from the two donors were largely donor specific. Longitudinal TCRalpha and TCRbeta repertoire sequencing tracked T-cell clones expanding and contracting after mild COVID-19 in two donors. The cohort comprised two young, previously healthy adult volunteers, one female and one male. Study-level results and caveats: Clones contracting from day 15 to 85 had balanced CD4/CD8 phenotypes, while a second wave expanding from day 15 to 37 was biased towards CD4+. SARS-CoV-2 specificity of the second-wave clones peaking on day 37 was not confirmed. Only a couple of mild cases were covered in the study, and larger cohorts including severe cases with pre-infection samples were considered necessary. Contracting CD4+ clones were located mainly in the CM and EM memory subsets, whereas CD8+ clones were found to be enriched in EMRA. Some responding clones were found in pre-infection memory, which suggests that pre-existing cross-reactive memory T cells took part in the SARS-CoV-2 response.

From its cysteine to its phenylalanine, the CDR3 spans 14 amino acids. This entry keeps only the CDR3 DNA: 42 bases, framed from base 1. V and J are truncated by 1 base and 0 bases respectively, leaving an intervening sequence of 7 bases. CDR1 and CDR2, looked up from the germline V gene, are SGHDT and YYEEEE. Turning to this clonotype: What this receptor recognizes is not known. Qualities for individual bases were not recorded, and no much larger clone is one base off.

This sample was sequenced with an Illumina NovaSeq 6000. TCRalpha and TCRbeta cDNA libraries were constructed by 5'RACE with constant-segment primers, with sample barcodes and unique molecular identifiers being introduced. RNA was extracted from every sample with Trizol reagent. The libraries were amplified in two PCR steps, and the second step added a second sample barcode and Illumina TruSeq adapters. Sequencing of the libraries was done on an Illumina NovaSeq, producing 2 x 150 bp paired-end reads. For the original study's pipeline: Reads were demultiplexed and collapsed into UMI-guided consensus sequences with migec v1.2.7. Using mixcr v2.1.11, UMI consensuses were aligned to TRA and TRB V and J templates and then assembled into clonotypes. A clonotype was counted as expanded or contracted only if both edgeR and NoisET called the change significant, with noise models trained on biological replicates. For edgeR calls, the thresholds were a false discovery rate-adjusted p below 0.01 and a log2 fold-change of 1. PCA with hierarchical clustering of max-normalized trajectories of the 1000 most abundant clonotypes was used as exploratory dynamics analysis. Separately sequenced CD4+ and CD8+ repertoires were used to assign the CD4 or CD8 phenotype of responding clones. TCRdb trimmed the raw reads at Q25, called clones with MiXCR and kept productive beta chains. Each CDR3 protein appears once, grouped with its most common genes and DNA. In this record, the V and J calls reflect TCRdb's handling and not the investigators' own analysis. Within this sample are hundreds of thousands of distinct CDR3 sequences, with roughly a fifth of them counted one time only. The ten most abundant clones make up roughly 8.1% of the sample.

Ficoll-Paque density gradient centrifugation was the method used to isolate PBMCs. Recombination joined TRBV5-6 with TRBJ1-2, and perhaps TRBD1 as D gene, on 5 matching bases. Sequenced sample: PBMCs or a T cell subset sorted from them (not recorded which). The TCR originated in an adult woman who had mild COVID-19 (a few samples of this study predate the infection). The sample titles of this study are shuffled in the database, so cell type and time point are left out; the donor was told from shared clones. Here the CDR3 is given as CASSLMTANYGYTF. The sequenced DNA: TGTGCCAGCAGCTTGATGACAGCTAACTATGGCTACACCTTC.